Each of the 5 T cell receptor beta chains below was sequenced from the same sample in a study of brain metastases from non-small cell lung cancer. Only in-frame clones appear in the TCRdb table, and some are missing; sequencing was by immunoSEQ multiplex PCR. The table shows 2,500 to 3,000 clones, with approximately 85% occurring only once. The sequenced sample was primary lung tumor tissue. Receptor source: a donor over 35 with non-small cell lung cancer.

The rearrangement joins TRBV4-1 to TRBJ2-3, with D possibly being TRBD1 (6 bases). The CDR3 length is 16 residues. Trimming took off 1 base at V and 2 bases at J, with 13 bases between the two ends. CDR1 and CDR2 (germline): MGHRA, YSYEKL. The CDR3 loop is CASSQGQGKITDTQYF. DNA for the CDR3: TGCGCCAGCAGCCAAGGGCAGGGGAAAATCACAGATACGCAGTATTTT.

Note on this clone: Mismatch with germline at one junction end may stem from a read error. The gene calls are TRBV28 and TRBJ2-5; a possible D gene is TRBD1 (5 bases). This CDR3 region has 13 residues. The V gene's germline CDR1 is MDHEN and CDR2 SYDVKM. The CDR3 DNA follows: TGTGCCAGCAGCAAGGGGTCCCAAGAGACCCAATACTTC. It specifies CASSKGSQETQYF.

V and J are TRBV6-2 or TRBV6-3 and TRBJ2-7; 9 bases line up with TRBD2. J was trimmed by 4 bases and V by 10 bases; bases with no gene match: 11. The CDR3 runs 14 residues. Germline CDR1 and CDR2: MNHEY and SVGEGT. The CDR3 loop is CATRPRLAGYEQYF. The CDR3 nucleotides read TGTGCCACCAGACCTCGGCTAGCGGGATACGAGCAGTACTTC.

V gene TRBV29-1 combines with J gene TRBJ2-7; 10 nucleotides line up with TRBD1. CDR1 SQVTM and CDR2 ANQGSEA come from the germline V gene. With V trimmed by 0 bases and J by 1 base, 9 bases remained unmatched. The CDR3 sequence is 17 residues long. The CDR3 DNA follows: TGCAGCGTTGAAGATCAAAGGTCGGGACAGGGGTCCTACGAGCAGTACTTC. Amino acids: CSVEDQRSGQGSYEQYF.

This rearrangement joins TRBV6-5 to TRBJ2-7; D not certain. The length of the CDR3 is 14 residues. Between the trimmed V and J ends, which lost 5 bases and 1 base, there was a span of 12 bases. Germline V CDR1 and CDR2: MNHEY, SVGAGI. CDR3 in amino acids: CASSRGGISYEQYF. The CDR3 DNA reads as TGTGCCAGCAGTCGTGGCGGAATTTCCTACGAGCAGTACTTC.